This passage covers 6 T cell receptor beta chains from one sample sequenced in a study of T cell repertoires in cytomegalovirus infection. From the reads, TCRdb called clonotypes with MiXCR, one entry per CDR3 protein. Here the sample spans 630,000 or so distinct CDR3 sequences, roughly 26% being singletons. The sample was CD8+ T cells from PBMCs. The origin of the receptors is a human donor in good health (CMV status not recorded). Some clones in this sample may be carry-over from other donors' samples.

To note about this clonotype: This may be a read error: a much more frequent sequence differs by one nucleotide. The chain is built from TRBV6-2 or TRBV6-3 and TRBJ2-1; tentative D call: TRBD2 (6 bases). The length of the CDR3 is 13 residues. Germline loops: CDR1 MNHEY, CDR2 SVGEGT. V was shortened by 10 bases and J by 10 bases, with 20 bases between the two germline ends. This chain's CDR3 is CANSPGPGLEQFF. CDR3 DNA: TGTGCCAACAGCCCGGGACCGGGACTGGAGCAGTTCTTC.

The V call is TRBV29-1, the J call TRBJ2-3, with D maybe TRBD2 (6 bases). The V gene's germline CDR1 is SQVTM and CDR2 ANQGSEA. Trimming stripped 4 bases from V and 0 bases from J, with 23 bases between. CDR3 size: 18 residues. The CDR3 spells CSVVGTVGLPLSTDTQYF. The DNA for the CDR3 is TGCAGCGTTGTGGGCACTGTGGGACTCCCCCTAAGCACAGATACGCAGTATTTT.

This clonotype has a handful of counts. The CDR3 DNA reads TGTGCCAGCAGCTTAGCCCTAAGCGGGGATACCGGGGAGCTGTTTTTT. Amino acids: CASSLALSGDTGELFF. J is TRBJ2-2 and V is TRBV7-6, with 7 bases that match TRBD2. Germline CDR1 and CDR2: SGHVS and FNYEAQ. The CDR3 contains 16 residues. Unmatched junction bases numbered 6, after V lost 0 bases and J lost 5 bases.

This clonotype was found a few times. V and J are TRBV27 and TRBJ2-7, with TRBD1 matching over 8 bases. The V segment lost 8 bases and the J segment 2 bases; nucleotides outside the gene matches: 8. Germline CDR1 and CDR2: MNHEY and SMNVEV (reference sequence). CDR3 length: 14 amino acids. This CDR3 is CASGPGQATYEQYF. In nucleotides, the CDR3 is TGTGCCAGCGGGCCGGGACAGGCTACCTACGAGCAGTACTTC.

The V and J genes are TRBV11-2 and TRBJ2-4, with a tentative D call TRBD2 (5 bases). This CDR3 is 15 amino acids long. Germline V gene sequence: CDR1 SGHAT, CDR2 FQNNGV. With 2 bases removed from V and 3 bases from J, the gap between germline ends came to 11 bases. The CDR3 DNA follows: TGTGCCAGCAGCTTACGACCGGGAAACAAAAACATTCAGTACTTC. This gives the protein CASSLRPGNKNIQYF.

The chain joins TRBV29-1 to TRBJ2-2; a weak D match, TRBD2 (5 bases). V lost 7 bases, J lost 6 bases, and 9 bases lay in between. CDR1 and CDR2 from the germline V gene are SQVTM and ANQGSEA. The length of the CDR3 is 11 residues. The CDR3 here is CSALSAGELFF. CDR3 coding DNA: TGCAGCGCCCTTAGCGCCGGGGAGCTGTTTTTT.